The rows below give T cell receptor beta chains drawn from one sample of a study of blood T cell repertoires in COVID-19. TCRdb keeps only in-frame clones here, not all; method: immunoSEQ multiplex PCR. The table includes about 280,000 clones, 88% detected once. Sample: peripheral blood. The receptors here all came from a woman younger than 45 with COVID-19, enrolled during active disease. Both conserved end residues are part of each CDR3. A D gene is named only where the DNA matches it firmly. Clone size is shown for a subset of rows, as once, few, many or a class of expanded clone.

D gene: TRBD1
clone size: NA
J gene: TRBJ1-5
V gene: TRBV19
CDR3 DNA: TGTGCCAGTAGTGTAGACAGGGATTATAGCAATCAGCCCCAGCATTTT
CDR3 protein: CASSVDRDYSNQPQHF

D gene: NA
clone size: NA
J gene: TRBJ2-3
V gene: TRBV28
CDR3 DNA: TGTGCCAGCACCCTGAGAGATACGCAGTATTTT
CDR3 protein: CASTLRDTQYF

D gene: NA
clone size: few
J gene: TRBJ1-3
V gene: TRBV3-1/TRBV3-2
CDR3 DNA: TGTGCCAGTCGTTCTGGAAACACCATATATTTT
CDR3 protein: CASRSGNTIYF

D gene: TRBD1
clone size: NA
J gene: TRBJ2-1
V gene: TRBV10-3
CDR3 DNA: TGTGCCATCGGACAGGGTCCTTCGGTTAAGCTTGAGCAGTTCTTC
CDR3 protein: CAIGQGPSVKLEQFF

D gene: TRBD1
clone size: NA
J gene: TRBJ1-1
V gene: TRBV19
CDR3 DNA: TGTGCCAGTAGCCTGGACAGGGACCACAGGGAAGCTTTCTTT
CDR3 protein: CASSLDRDHREAFF

D gene: TRBD1
clone size: few
J gene: TRBJ1-2
V gene: TRBV5-1
CDR3 DNA: TGCGCCAGCAGCTCGAGGACAGGCCAAGGCTACACCTTC
CDR3 protein: CASSSRTGQGYTF

D gene: TRBD2
clone size: NA
J gene: TRBJ2-1
V gene: TRBV7-3
CDR3 DNA: TGTGCCAGCAGCTTAACCTTAGCGGGAAAGCAGTTCTTC
CDR3 protein: CASSLTLAGKQFF

D gene: NA
clone size: NA
J gene: TRBJ2-5
V gene: TRBV2
CDR3 DNA: TGTGCCAGCAGCCGCTCCGGGTCCCAGTACTTC
CDR3 protein: CASSRSGSQYF

D gene: TRBD2
clone size: NA
J gene: TRBJ2-5
V gene: TRBV7-8
CDR3 DNA: TGTGCCAGCAGCAGCCTCCCAGGAGTACTAGCGGGAGGAGAGACCCAGTACTTC
CDR3 protein: CASSSLPGVLAGGETQYF

D gene: NA
clone size: NA
J gene: TRBJ1-1
V gene: TRBV5-1
CDR3 DNA: TGCGCCAGCAGCTTGCGCGGGGGATCTCCTGAAGCTTTCTTT
CDR3 protein: CASSLRGGSPEAFF

D gene: TRBD2
clone size: NA
J gene: TRBJ2-2
V gene: TRBV7-3
CDR3 DNA: TGTGCCAGCAGCTTAAAGGGACTAGGGTCCGGGGAGCTGTTTTTT
CDR3 protein: CASSLKGLGSGELFF

D gene: TRBD2
clone size: NA
J gene: TRBJ2-7
V gene: TRBV6-5
CDR3 DNA: TGTGCCAGCACCGGGACTAGGACTTACGAGCAGTACTTC
CDR3 protein: CASTGTRTYEQYF

D gene: TRBD2
clone size: NA
J gene: TRBJ2-1
V gene: TRBV18
CDR3 DNA: TGTGCCAGCTCACTAGCGGGAGGGCCCGGCAATGAGCAGTTCTTC
CDR3 protein: CASSLAGGPGNEQFF

D gene: TRBD2
clone size: NA
J gene: TRBJ2-3
V gene: TRBV30
CDR3 DNA: TGTGCCTGGAGTCCAAGCCCACTAGCGGGAGGCTTTGATACGCAGTATTTT
CDR3 protein: CAWSPSPLAGGFDTQYF

D gene: TRBD1
clone size: NA
J gene: TRBJ1-2
V gene: TRBV6-6
CDR3 DNA: TGTGCCAGCAGAACAGGGGAGCCCTATGGCTACACCTTC
CDR3 protein: CASRTGEPYGYTF

D gene: NA
clone size: NA
J gene: TRBJ1-4
V gene: TRBV6-2/TRBV6-3
CDR3 DNA: TGTGCCAGCAGTTACTCGGGAGCAACTAATGAAAAACTGTTTTTT
CDR3 protein: CASSYSGATNEKLFF

D gene: TRBD2
clone size: NA
J gene: TRBJ2-1
V gene: TRBV6-2/TRBV6-3
CDR3 DNA: TGTGCCAGCAGTCTACTAGCGGGAGGGCCGGATGAGCAGTTCTTC
CDR3 protein: CASSLLAGGPDEQFF

D gene: NA
clone size: NA
J gene: TRBJ2-7
V gene: TRBV19
CDR3 DNA: TGTGCCAGTAGTATCCCGGGAGTTGCGTCCTACGAGCAGTACTTC
CDR3 protein: CASSIPGVASYEQYF

D gene: NA
clone size: NA
J gene: TRBJ2-1
V gene: TRBV12-5
CDR3 DNA: TGTGCTAGTGCCCTCCTTCAGGGGTTCCACAATGAGCAGTTCTTC
CDR3 protein: CASALLQGFHNEQFF

D gene: TRBD2
clone size: once
J gene: TRBJ2-7
V gene: TRBV9
CDR3 DNA: TGTGCCAGCAGCGTAGAGGTCGCACTAGCGGGTAACGAGCAGTACTTC
CDR3 protein: CASSVEVALAGNEQYF

D gene: NA
clone size: NA
J gene: TRBJ1-2
V gene: TRBV6-5
CDR3 DNA: TGTGCCAGCAGCAGGTCACCGAGTTCTTATGGCTACACCTTC
CDR3 protein: CASSRSPSSYGYTF

D gene: NA
clone size: NA
J gene: TRBJ2-7
V gene: TRBV25-1
CDR3 DNA: TGTGCCAGCAGTGAATTCTGGACTCGACCATACGAGCAGTACTTC
CDR3 protein: CASSEFWTRPYEQYF

D gene: NA
clone size: NA
J gene: TRBJ1-2
V gene: TRBV5-1
CDR3 DNA: TGCGCCAGCAGCTCGGACACTCTGGTTGGCTACACCTTC
CDR3 protein: CASSSDTLVGYTF

D gene: TRBD2
clone size: NA
J gene: TRBJ2-3
V gene: TRBV4-1
CDR3 DNA: TGCGCCAGCAGCCGCGATTATGGTAGCGGGAACACAGATACGCAGTATTTT
CDR3 protein: CASSRDYGSGNTDTQYF

D gene: TRBD1
clone size: once
J gene: TRBJ2-5
V gene: TRBV24-1
CDR3 DNA: TGTGCCACCAGTGACGACCTAGGGACAGGGGGCCGCGAGACCCAGTACTTC
CDR3 protein: CATSDDLGTGGRETQYF

D gene: NA
clone size: NA
J gene: TRBJ2-7
V gene: TRBV6-2/TRBV6-3
CDR3 DNA: TGTGCCAGCAGTTACGGACTTTCGGAGCAGTACTTC
CDR3 protein: CASSYGLSEQYF

D gene: TRBD2
clone size: NA
J gene: TRBJ2-1
V gene: TRBV27
CDR3 DNA: TGTGCCAGCAGTCGGGGGACTAGCTATGAGCAGTTCTTC
CDR3 protein: CASSRGTSYEQFF

D gene: NA
clone size: NA
J gene: TRBJ1-6
V gene: TRBV7-9
CDR3 DNA: TGTGCCAGCAGCTTAGGGGCAGGGGCGCGTAATTCACCCCTCCACTTT
CDR3 protein: CASSLGAGARNSPLHF

D gene: TRBD2
clone size: NA
J gene: TRBJ2-2
V gene: TRBV10-1
CDR3 DNA: TGCGCCAGCAGTGAGTCGGCGGGAGCGACCGGGGAGCTGTTTTTT
CDR3 protein: CASSESAGATGELFF

D gene: TRBD2
clone size: NA
J gene: TRBJ2-3
V gene: TRBV5-1
CDR3 DNA: TGCGCCAGCAGCTTGGAGGCTAGCGGGAGTGCAGATACGCAGTATTTT
CDR3 protein: CASSLEASGSADTQYF

D gene: NA
clone size: once
J gene: TRBJ1-2
V gene: TRBV27
CDR3 DNA: TGTGCCAGCTGCCCGACAGGATGTCCCTATGGCTACACCTTC
CDR3 protein: CASCPTGCPYGYTF

D gene: NA
clone size: NA
J gene: TRBJ2-3
V gene: TRBV3-1/TRBV3-2
CDR3 DNA: TGTGCCGTTTCCCCTAGCGCAGTCCCAGATACGCAGTATTTT
CDR3 protein: CAVSPSAVPDTQYF

D gene: NA
clone size: NA
J gene: TRBJ1-1
V gene: TRBV11-3
CDR3 DNA: TGTGCCAGCAGCTCCCTCGGTGAGAACACTGAAGCTTTCTTT
CDR3 protein: CASSSLGENTEAFF

D gene: NA
clone size: NA
J gene: TRBJ1-5
V gene: TRBV16
CDR3 DNA: TGTGCCAGCAGCCCAAGCAATAGCAATCAGCCCCAGCATTTT
CDR3 protein: CASSPSNSNQPQHF

D gene: TRBD1
clone size: NA
J gene: TRBJ2-1
V gene: TRBV5-1
CDR3 DNA: TGCGCCAGCAGCAAATCCGGGACAGGTTACCCTGAGCAGTTCTTC
CDR3 protein: CASSKSGTGYPEQFF

D gene: NA
clone size: NA
J gene: TRBJ2-5
V gene: TRBV7-9
CDR3 DNA: TGTGCCAGCAGCTTAGCGGAGACAGGCCACCAAGAGACCCAGTACTTC
CDR3 protein: CASSLAETGHQETQYF

D gene: TRBD2
clone size: NA
J gene: TRBJ2-5
V gene: TRBV6-6
CDR3 DNA: TGTGCCAGCAGTCGGAAAACCGACCGACTAGCCGGCGAGACCCAGTACTTC
CDR3 protein: CASSRKTDRLAGETQYF

D gene: TRBD2
clone size: NA
J gene: TRBJ2-7
V gene: TRBV28
CDR3 DNA: TGTGCCAGCAGTCCCTATTACACCGGCCCTAGCGGGAGGCCGGGGGGGAGGTACGAGCAGTACTTC
CDR3 protein: CASSPYYTGPSGRPGGRYEQYF

D gene: TRBD2
clone size: NA
J gene: TRBJ2-7
V gene: TRBV30
CDR3 DNA: TGTGCCTGGCCCCGCACTAGCGGGAGTCTGAACGAGCAGTACTTC
CDR3 protein: CAWPRTSGSLNEQYF

D gene: NA
clone size: NA
J gene: TRBJ2-7
V gene: TRBV6-1
CDR3 DNA: TGTGCCAGCAGTGAAGGACCTTACGAGCGGGAGCAGTACTTC
CDR3 protein: CASSEGPYEREQYF

D gene: TRBD1
clone size: NA
J gene: TRBJ2-1
V gene: TRBV19
CDR3 DNA: TGTGCCAGTCGTGGGCAACAGGGGACTGAGCAGTTCTTC
CDR3 protein: CASRGQQGTEQFF

D gene: TRBD1
clone size: NA
J gene: TRBJ1-2
V gene: TRBV11-2
CDR3 DNA: TGTGCCAGCAGCTTAAGGACAGGGTGGGAATCCGGCTACACCTTC
CDR3 protein: CASSLRTGWESGYTF

D gene: NA
clone size: NA
J gene: TRBJ2-2
V gene: TRBV21-1
CDR3 DNA: TGTGCCAGCAGCAAAGTAAGCGGGACCCACGGGGAGCTGTTTTTT
CDR3 protein: CASSKVSGTHGELFF

D gene: TRBD1
clone size: NA
J gene: TRBJ2-7
V gene: TRBV5-1
CDR3 DNA: TGCGCCAGCGGAAGGACAGGGGGGTCCTACGAGCAGTACTTC
CDR3 protein: CASGRTGGSYEQYF

D gene: NA
clone size: NA
J gene: TRBJ2-2
V gene: TRBV6-5
CDR3 DNA: TGTGCCATCCCGGGCCGGGACACTAACACCGGGGAGCTGTTTTTT
CDR3 protein: CAIPGRDTNTGELFF

D gene: TRBD2
clone size: NA
J gene: TRBJ2-3
V gene: TRBV6-5
CDR3 DNA: TGTGCCAGCAGTCAGACTAGCTCCCACACAGATACGCAGTATTTT
CDR3 protein: CASSQTSSHTDTQYF

D gene: TRBD2
clone size: NA
J gene: TRBJ2-1
V gene: TRBV6-1
CDR3 DNA: TGTGCCAGCAGAGGTAGCGGGAGGAACAATGAGCAGTTCTTC
CDR3 protein: CASRGSGRNNEQFF

D gene: TRBD1
clone size: NA
J gene: TRBJ2-2
V gene: TRBV3-1/TRBV3-2
CDR3 DNA: TGTGCCAGCAGCCCGACTCCGGACAGGGGTTCTGCCGGGGAGCTGTTTTTT
CDR3 protein: CASSPTPDRGSAGELFF

D gene: TRBD1
clone size: NA
J gene: TRBJ2-1
V gene: TRBV5-1
CDR3 DNA: TGCGCCAGCAGCCCCGGACAGGGCCGAGTTGATGAGCAGTTCTTC
CDR3 protein: CASSPGQGRVDEQFF

D gene: NA
clone size: NA
J gene: TRBJ1-1
V gene: TRBV2
CDR3 DNA: TGTGCCAGCAGTGAAAGGCGCGGGGCGAACCCGAACACTGAAGCTTTCTTT
CDR3 protein: CASSERRGANPNTEAFF

D gene: NA
clone size: NA
J gene: TRBJ1-1
V gene: TRBV2
CDR3 DNA: TGTGCCAGCAGCAGGGGAGGGGACACTGAAGCTTTCTTT
CDR3 protein: CASSRGGDTEAFF

D gene: NA
clone size: NA
J gene: TRBJ1-2
V gene: TRBV30
CDR3 DNA: TGTGCCTGGAGTCCAGAATATGGCTACACCTTC
CDR3 protein: CAWSPEYGYTF

D gene: TRBD2
clone size: NA
J gene: TRBJ2-1
V gene: TRBV25-1
CDR3 DNA: TGTGCCAGCAGTCACAAAACTAGCGGGAGCGTCAATGAGCAGTTCTTC
CDR3 protein: CASSHKTSGSVNEQFF

D gene: NA
clone size: once
J gene: TRBJ2-1
V gene: TRBV9
CDR3 DNA: TGTGCCAGCAGCGTAGCTAGTCAGGGCGAGCAGTTCTTC
CDR3 protein: CASSVASQGEQFF

D gene: TRBD1
clone size: NA
J gene: TRBJ1-3
V gene: TRBV5-1
CDR3 DNA: TGCGCCAGCAGCTTGACGACAGGGGACGGATTCACCATATATTTT
CDR3 protein: CASSLTTGDGFTIYF

D gene: TRBD1
clone size: NA
J gene: TRBJ2-4
V gene: TRBV28
CDR3 DNA: TGTGCCAGCAGTGGACAGGGTTTCCTAGCCAAAAACATTCAGTACTTC
CDR3 protein: CASSGQGFLAKNIQYF

D gene: TRBD1
clone size: NA
J gene: TRBJ1-6
V gene: TRBV19
CDR3 DNA: TGTGCCAGTAGCCCTTTGGACAGGGATCATTCACCCCTCCACTTT
CDR3 protein: CASSPLDRDHSPLHF

D gene: TRBD1
clone size: NA
J gene: TRBJ2-7
V gene: TRBV9
CDR3 DNA: TGTGCCAGCAGCGTAGGGGAGGGACAGGGGGCCGAGCAGTACTTC
CDR3 protein: CASSVGEGQGAEQYF

D gene: NA
clone size: NA
J gene: TRBJ2-7
V gene: TRBV13
CDR3 DNA: TGTGCCAGCAGAAGGGGGGGGGCCTACGAGCAGTACTTC
CDR3 protein: CASRRGGAYEQYF